This entry lists 16 T cell receptor beta chains sequenced from one sample in a study of blood T cell repertoires in COVID-19 (dated by TCRdb to 2019 to 2021). Library preparation employed the immunoSEQ multiplex PCR assay. The immuneACCESS repertoire file appears here via TCRdb, limited to in-frame rearrangements. These files lack a portion of the clones; in checked studies, under half of the deficit traces to unresolved V genes, and the cause of the others is not known. This sample holds tens of thousands of clones; around 84% were observed only once. The ten top clones hold more than 20% of the sample. The sample comprised peripheral blood. The receptors here all came from a man in his 60s with acute or convalescent COVID-19.

This clone was picked up one time. The gene calls are TRBV6-5 and TRBJ1-5; the match to TRBD1 covers 9 bases. Germline CDR1 MNHEY, CDR2 SVGAGI. The V and J ends lost 5 bases and 1 base, in that order; junction bases with no gene match: 3. The CDR3 consists of 15 residues. CDR3: CASSPDRGSNQPQHF. CDR3 nucleotide sequence: TGTGCCAGCAGTCCGGACAGGGGAAGCAATCAGCCCCAGCATTTT.

This clone was counted only a few times. The rearrangement uses TRBV2 and TRBJ1-4, with TRBD1 identical over 7 bases. J gave up 8 bases and V 6 bases, and 9 bases lay outside the gene matches. The CDR3 extends over 14 amino acids. Germline V gives CDR1 SNHLY, CDR2 FYNNEI. CDR3 DNA sequence: TGTGCCAGCAGCGACGACAGGGTGAGGGAAAAACTGTTTTTT. Translating gives CASSDDRVREKLFF. The full variable domain, with the rest looked up from reference TRBV2 and TRBJ1-4, is EPEVTQTPSHQVTQMGQEVILRCVPISNHLYFYWYRQILGQKVEFLVSFYNNEISEKSEIFDDQFSVERPDGSNFTLKIRSTKLEDSAMYFCASSDDRVREKLFFGSGTQLSVL.

The chain carries TRBV4-1 and TRBJ2-1; 7 bases line up with TRBD1. The CDR3 covers 14 residues. Unmatched junction bases numbered 1, after V lost 0 bases and J lost 5 bases. Germline V CDR1 and CDR2: MGHRA, YSYEKL. In nucleotides, the CDR3 is TGCGCCAGCAGCCAAGAGGACAGGAACAATGAGCAGTTCTTC. Encoded protein: CASSQEDRNNEQFF.

The chain employs TRBV27 and TRBJ2-5; 9 nucleotides agree with TRBD2. Losses at the gene ends were 0 bases for V and 1 base for J; bases not matched to a gene: 3. Germline CDR1 is MNHEY and CDR2 is SMNVEV (reference sequence). The CDR3 runs 16 residues. The CDR3 DNA follows: TGTGCCAGCAGTTTATCTAAGCGGGGGGCCCAAGAGACCCAGTACTTC. Translated: CASSLSKRGAQETQYF.

This clone was counted only a few times. The chain uses TRBV3-1 (or the pseudogene TRBV3-2) and TRBJ1-1; the D gene is possibly TRBD1 (5 bases). V shed 4 bases and J shed 5 bases, with 14 bases lying between them. CDR1 and CDR2 (germline): LGHDT, YNNKEL (reference sequence). The length of the CDR3 is 14 residues. The CDR3 is CASSPLNKGTEAFF. The CDR3, as DNA: TGTGCCAGCAGCCCCTTAAACAAGGGGACTGAAGCTTTCTTT.

This chain connects TRBV20-1 to TRBJ1-1, with D maybe TRBD1 (6 bases). The germline gives CDR1 DFQATT, CDR2 SNEGSKA (reference sequence). Trimming removed 3 bases at V and 5 bases at J, with 19 bases between. This CDR3 has 15 amino acids. CDR3 region: CSASSPNRVGTEAFF. The CDR3 DNA reads as TGCAGTGCTAGTAGCCCCAACAGGGTGGGGACTGAAGCTTTCTTT.

The chain couples TRBV5-1 to TRBJ1-2; D uncertain. The V end was cut by 0 bases, the J end by 8 bases, with 8 bases between. This CDR3 has 12 residues. Germline V gene data show CDR1 as SGHRS and CDR2 as YFSETQ. The DNA for the CDR3 is TGCGCCAGCAGCTTGGGGAGGGAGGGCTACACCTTC. Translation gives CASSLGREGYTF.

A single count supports this clone. The J gene is TRBJ1-1, the V gene TRBV19; D is unclear. Per the germline V gene, CDR1 is LNHDA and CDR2 is SQIVND (reference sequence). The CDR3 spans 15 residues. V lost 5 bases, J lost 1 base, and 14 bases lay in between. The DNA for the CDR3 is TGTGCCAGTAGTCCTTCCTGGTCGGGGAACACTGAAGCTTTCTTT. As protein: CASSPSWSGNTEAFF.

V usage is TRBV9 and J usage is TRBJ2-2, with 13 bases lining up with TRBD2. The length of the CDR3 is 18 residues. V dropped 3 bases and J dropped 5; count of bases not matched to a gene: 10. In germline, CDR1 is SGDLS, CDR2 YYNGEE. CDR3 in DNA: TGTGCCAGCAGCGCCCTCCCGACTAGCGGGGGGTCTACCGGGGAGCTGTTTTTT. This codes for CASSALPTSGGSTGELFF. Variable domain in full (rest from reference TRBV9 and TRBJ2-2): DSGVTQTPKHLITATGQRVTLRCSPRSGDLSVYWYQQSLDQGLQFLIQYYNGEERAKGNILERFSAQQFPDLHSELNLSSLELGDSALYFCASSALPTSGGSTGELFFGEGSRLTVL.

In this sample, this clone turned up once. The V and J genes are TRBV20-1 and TRBJ1-1; 8 positions match TRBD1. J was trimmed by 8 bases and V by 6 bases; bases with no gene match: 5. The CDR3 is 11 residues long. Per germline, CDR1 DFQATT and CDR2 SNEGSKA (reference sequence). CDR3 DNA sequence: TGCAGTGCCGGACAGGGTCGAGAAGCTTTCTTT. It codes for CSAGQGREAFF.

The J gene is TRBJ1-2, the V gene TRBV7-9; D gene ambiguous. Trimming removed 5 bases at V and 7 bases at J, with 17 bases between. CDR3 length: 14 residues. Germline V CDR1 and CDR2: SEHNR, FQNEAQ (reference sequence). CDR3 loop: CASSPALVGSGYTF. DNA for the CDR3: TGTGCCAGCAGCCCGGCCTTAGTAGGGAGTGGCTACACCTTC.

The count of this clone is one. V usage is TRBV5-5 and J usage is TRBJ2-4, with a weak D call TRBD2 (5 bases). CDR3 length equals 16 residues. Germline values: CDR1 SGHKS, CDR2 YYEKEE (reference sequence). V gave up 1 base and J gave up 0 bases, with 11 bases separating them. This CDR3 reads CASSLRGSLAKNIQYF. In nucleotides, the CDR3 is TGTGCCAGCAGCTTGAGAGGGTCCCTAGCCAAAAACATTCAGTACTTC.

V usage is TRBV19 and J usage is TRBJ1-2, with D unclear. Germline V gene data show CDR1 as LNHDA and CDR2 as SQIVND (reference sequence). V was cut by 9 bases and J by 7 bases, with 24 bases left in between. This CDR3 is 15 amino acids long. This chain's CDR3 is CASSLSGMEHGGYTF. In nucleotides, the CDR3 is TGTGCCAGCTCACTCTCGGGTATGGAACATGGTGGCTACACCTTC.

The rearrangement joins TRBV28 to TRBJ2-1, with D maybe TRBD1 (6 bases). CDR1 and CDR2 from the germline V gene are MDHEN and SYDVKM. Trimming left V 3 bases short and J 6 bases short, with 18 bases between. This CDR3 spans 16 amino acids. CDR3 nucleotides: TGTGCCAGCAGTTTCCTCTCACAGGGTAGGGGCAATGAGCAGTTCTTC. Translation gives CASSFLSQGRGNEQFF.

CDR3 sequence (DNA): TGTGCCAGCAGCCCCCGGGCCTCCAGAGGGGGTCTTTCACCCCTCCACTTT. Translated: CASSPRASRGGLSPLHF. The chain uses TRBV7-6 and TRBJ1-6; the D gene is possibly TRBD1 (6 bases). V was clipped by 5 bases and J by 9 bases, with 23 bases between them. The germline gives CDR1 SGHVS, CDR2 FNYEAQ. The CDR3 has 17 residues. Filled out from reference TRBV7-6 and TRBJ1-6, the complete variable domain reads GAGVSQSPRYKVTKRGQDVALRCDPISGHVSLYWYRQALGQGPEFLTYFNYEAQQDKSGLPNDRFSAERPEGSISTLTIQRTEQRDSAMYRCASSPRASRGGLSPLHFGNGTRLTVT.

This rearrangement joins TRBV5-8 to TRBJ2-3, with D tentatively TRBD2 (5 bases). The CDR3 loop spans 13 amino acids. The germline CDR1 and CDR2 sequences are SGHTS and YDEGEE. Trimming cost V 5 bases and J 3 bases, with 10 bases left between them. The chain's CDR3 is CASRLLGTDTQYF. CDR3 sequence (DNA): TGTGCCAGCAGACTACTAGGGACAGATACGCAGTATTTT. The full variable domain, rest sourced from reference TRBV5-8 and TRBJ2-3, is EAGVTQSPTHLIKTRGQQATLRCSPISGHTSVYWYQQALGLGLQFLLWYDEGEERNRGNFPPRFSGRQFPNYSSELNVNALELEDSALYLCASRLLGTDTQYFGPGTRLTVL.